This TCR beta chain was captured by sequencing in a study of blood T cell repertoires in COVID-19. Across the study: Acute-phase and convalescent COVID-19 samples originated in the United States, Italy and Spain. The analysed material was cDNA or gDNA that came from T cells, B-cell-depleted T cells, or PBMCs.

From germline, CDR1 is MNHEY and CDR2 SMNVEV (reference sequence). V lost 4 bases, J lost 9 bases, and 25 bases lay in between. The CDR3 is 18 residues long. In the source study's methods: Estimated nucleated cell counts came from reference gene primer amplification. Produced via immunoSEQ multiplex PCR; TCRdb's table is partial and in-frame only. D and trimming were read from the DNA, whereas the V and J calls and clone size are those reported in that table. This sample yields some 250,000 clones, of which around 81% are seen a single time; under 3% belongs to the top ten. This receptor was identified in a woman aged 55-69 years with active or convalescent COVID-19. Sequencing was carried out using peripheral blood. This chain joins TRBV27 and TRBJ1-6, with D possibly being TRBD1 (5 bases). CDR3 DNA: TGTGCCAGCAGTTCATCAGGGAGTGCCACCTATAGGAGTTCACCCCTCCACTTT. Its translation: CASSSSGSATYRSSPLHF.